Below, one T cell receptor (beta chain) is given with its context. Its antigen is not identified. This entry belongs to a study of cytomegalovirus exposure and HLA in healthy donors. Here immunoSEQ multiplex PCR was the method, and the copy in TCRdb shows in-frame clones only, minus some. Of some 170,000 clones in the sample, around nine tenths were seen once. Points from the study as a whole: Associated with cytomegalovirus, according to the listing, were around 170 TCR beta chains. The classifier reportedly diagnosed cytomegalovirus status with high sensitivity and specificity.

V lost 2 bases, J lost 1 base, and 4 bases stayed unmatched. This CDR3 is built from 15 residues. The germline V gene encodes CDR1 MNHNS and CDR2 SASEGT. The receptor was isolated from a woman aged 18-30 years in good health and CMV-seropositive. Input material: PBMCs. The V call is TRBV6-1, the J call TRBJ2-7; 8 bases fit TRBD2. This CDR3 is CASSEMAGGSYEQYF. DNA of the CDR3: TGTGCCAGCAGTGAAATGGCGGGAGGTTCCTACGAGCAGTACTTC.